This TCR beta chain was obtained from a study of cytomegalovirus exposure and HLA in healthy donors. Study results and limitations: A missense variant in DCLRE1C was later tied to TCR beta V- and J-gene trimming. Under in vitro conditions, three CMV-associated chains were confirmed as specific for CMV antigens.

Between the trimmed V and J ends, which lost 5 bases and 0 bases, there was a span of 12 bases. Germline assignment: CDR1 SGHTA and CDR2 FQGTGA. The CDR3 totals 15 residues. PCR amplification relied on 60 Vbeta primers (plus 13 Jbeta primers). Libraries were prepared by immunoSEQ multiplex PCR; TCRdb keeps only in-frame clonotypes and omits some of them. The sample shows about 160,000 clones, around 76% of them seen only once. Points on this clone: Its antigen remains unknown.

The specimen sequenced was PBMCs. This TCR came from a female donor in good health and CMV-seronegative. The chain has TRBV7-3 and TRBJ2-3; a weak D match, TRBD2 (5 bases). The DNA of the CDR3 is TGTGCCAGCAGCCGGGAACCGAGTAGCACAGATACGCAGTATTTT. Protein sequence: CASSREPSSTDTQYF.